This T cell receptor (beta chain) was retrieved from a study of T cell responses to AZD1222 COVID-19 vaccine. General study points: Mapped onto spike, vaccine-associated CD4 TCRs spanned it and were dominant at 160-218 and 743-854. Just a handful of people given AZD1222 tested seropositive at baseline. Repertoires were collected only later (after the peak T cell response had occurred).

V shed 5 bases and J shed 14 bases, with 25 bases lying between them. Germline loops: CDR1 SGHAT, CDR2 FQNNGV. CDR3 length: 16 residues. The assay was immunoSEQ multiplex PCR, and TCRdb's table has in-frame clones only and misses some. The repertoire has about 120,000 clones, approximately 90% of them found once; the top ten carry approximately 4.2%. Remarks on this clone: Its antigen is still unknown.

This sequence was found in an adult in good health. The chain carries TRBV11-2 and TRBJ1-6; D remains unclear. The sequencing here drew on peripheral blood, taken on day 0 of AZD1222 vaccination. The CDR3 here is CASSLRHSWLRVSLHF. Written as DNA, the CDR3 is TGTGCCAGCAGCCTAAGGCACAGCTGGCTAAGAGTTTCCCTCCACTTT.